These 26 T cell receptor beta chains were sequenced from one sample in a study of blood T cell repertoires in COVID-19. Data came from immunoSEQ multiplex PCR; TCRdb stores just in-frame clones and leaves some out. The table has about 140,000 clones, around 87% seen once. Sequencing was performed on PBMCs or T cells enriched from blood (not recorded which). The source is a man in his sixties who had recovered from COVID-19.

V is TRBV9 and J is TRBJ2-7; the match to TRBD1 covers 7 bases. Germline assignment: CDR1 SGDLS and CDR2 YYNGEE. The V and J ends lost 4 bases and 2 bases, in that order; junction bases with no gene match: 9. The CDR3 is 15 amino acids. The DNA of the CDR3 is TGTGCCAGCAGCCCAAGACAGGGTCTCCCCTACGAGCAGTACTTC. It codes for CASSPRQGLPYEQYF.

This chain joins TRBV27 and TRBJ2-2, with D maybe TRBD2 (5 bases). The germline V and J ends were trimmed by 0 bases and 5 bases, with 7 bases remaining between them. CDR1 and CDR2 (germline): MNHEY, SMNVEV (reference sequence). The CDR3 sequence is 14 residues long. CDR3 protein: CASSLSPGTGELFF. For the CDR3, the DNA is TGTGCCAGCAGTTTATCCCCGGGGACCGGGGAGCTGTTTTTT.

CDR3 DNA sequence: TGTGCCAGCAAGAGGACGGAACTAGCGGTCCTCAATGAGCAGTTCTTC. It translates to CASKRTELAVLNEQFF. The chain has TRBV2 and TRBJ2-1; 8 nucleotides line up with TRBD2. Germline CDR1 is SNHLY and CDR2 is FYNNEI. V shed 7 bases and J 6 bases; nucleotides not matched to a gene: 14. The CDR3 extends over 16 amino acids.

The V gene is TRBV28, the J gene TRBJ1-1, with D possibly being TRBD1 (5 bases). Trimming took 7 bases from V and 8 from J, leaving 20 bases between them. The CDR3 is 14 residues long. Per germline, CDR1 MDHEN and CDR2 SYDVKM. The DNA of the CDR3 is TGTGCCAGCAATAGGAGGGGCCAACAAAGGGAAGCTTTCTTT. Amino acids: CASNRRGQQREAFF. Complete variable domain (other parts from reference TRBV28 and TRBJ1-1): DVKVTQSSRYLVKRTGEKVFLECVQDMDHENMFWYRQDPGLGLRLIYFSYDVKMKEKGDIPEGYSVSREKKERFSLILESASTNQTSMYLCASNRRGQQREAFFGQGTRLTVV.

This clone was seen once. This chain joins TRBV5-6 and TRBJ1-2; D perhaps matches TRBD1 (6 bases). Germline CDR1 is SGHDT and CDR2 is YYEEEE. The CDR3 loop spans 13 amino acids. Trimming took off 1 base at V and 7 bases at J, with 11 bases between the two ends. In DNA form, the CDR3 reads TGTGCCAGCAGCTTGCGGGGGGCGGCTGGCTACACCTTC. Translation: CASSLRGAAGYTF.

The V call is TRBV4-2, the J call TRBJ1-1; the match to TRBD1 covers 8 bases. This CDR3 contains 15 residues. The ends lost 1 base at V and 3 bases at J; junction bases unmatched: 4. The germline CDR1 and CDR2 sequences are LGHNA and YNFKEQ. The CDR3 DNA sequence: TGTGCCAGCAGCCAAGTAACAGGGGGAGACACTGAAGCTTTCTTT. It translates to CASSQVTGGDTEAFF.

This chain connects TRBV10-3 to TRBJ1-1; D unclear. The CDR3 totals 13 residues. Trimming removed 7 bases at V and 0 bases at J, with 9 bases between. From germline, CDR1 is ENHRY and CDR2 SYGVKD. The CDR3: CAINPGVNTEAFF. Here the CDR3 DNA reads TGTGCCATCAACCCGGGAGTGAACACTGAAGCTTTCTTT.

This chain uses TRBV18 with TRBJ2-5, with D maybe TRBD2 (5 bases). Trimming stripped 7 bases from V and 3 bases from J, with 9 bases between. The germline V gene has CDR1 KGHSH and CDR2 LQKENI. The CDR3 is 12 amino acids. CDR3: CASFRLKETQYF. CDR3 nucleotides: TGTGCCAGCTTCCGACTAAAAGAGACCCAGTACTTC.

The V call is TRBV4-1, the J call TRBJ2-7, with D possibly being TRBD1 (6 bases). Trimming pared 2 bases from V and 5 bases from J, leaving 19 bases between. The CDR3 loop spans 16 amino acids. Germline-derived CDR1 and CDR2 are MGHRA and YSYEKL. This CDR3 reads CASSQTGSRGRNEQYF. In DNA, the CDR3 is TGCGCCAGCAGCCAAACGGGTAGCAGGGGCAGAAACGAGCAGTACTTC.

The V and J genes are TRBV28 and TRBJ2-7, with no clear D. CDR1 MDHEN and CDR2 SYDVKM come from the germline V gene. The CDR3 length is 11 residues. The V end was cut by 5 bases, the J end by 5 bases, with 7 bases between. CDR3 region: CASSPLHEQYF. CDR3 sequence (DNA): TGTGCCAGCAGTCCCCTCCACGAGCAGTACTTC.

The V call is TRBV9, the J call TRBJ1-6; the match to TRBD1 covers 7 bases. Germline V lookup: CDR1 SGDLS, CDR2 YYNGEE. V lost 3 bases, J lost 7 bases, and 4 bases stayed unmatched. The CDR3 is made up of 14 amino acids. CDR3 bases: TGTGCCAGCAGCGCTCCGGGACAGAATTCACCCCTCCACTTT. This gives the protein CASSAPGQNSPLHF.

V usage is TRBV7-3 and J usage is TRBJ2-1, with a weak D call TRBD2 (6 bases). The V and J ends lost 2 bases and 2 bases respectively, with 10 bases between them. This CDR3 spans 15 amino acids. CDR1 and CDR2 from the germline V gene are SGHTA and FQGTGA. CDR3 amino acids: CASSLGPGAYNEQFF. The CDR3 DNA reads TGTGCCAGCAGCTTAGGGCCGGGGGCCTACAATGAGCAGTTCTTC.

This sequence joins TRBV24-1 and TRBJ1-2; the D is unclear. Trimming cost V 5 bases and J 3 bases, with 6 bases left between them. The CDR3 covers 12 residues. Germline CDR1 and CDR2: KGHDR and SFDVKD. The CDR3 sequence is CATSGRDYGYTF. The CDR3 nucleotides are TGTGCCACCAGTGGGAGGGACTATGGCTACACCTTC.

The chain uses TRBV28 and TRBJ1-3, with 7 bases identical to TRBD1. CDR3 length: 14 residues. Germline V gene sequence: CDR1 MDHEN, CDR2 SYDVKM. The V and J ends lost 7 bases and 3 bases, in that order; junction bases with no gene match: 6. In nucleotides, the CDR3 is TGTGCCAGCAAATCAGACAGGGTTGGAAACACCATATATTTT. As protein: CASKSDRVGNTIYF.

This chain connects TRBV27 to TRBJ2-3; tentatively, D is TRBD2 (6 bases). The CDR3 length is 14 residues. Trimming took off 5 bases at V and 6 bases at J, with 15 bases between the two ends. CDR1 and CDR2 (germline): MNHEY, SMNVEV (reference sequence). CDR3: CASSPRGLRDTQYF. Written as DNA, the CDR3 is TGTGCCAGCAGTCCCCGGGGGTTAAGGGATACGCAGTATTTT.

The chain is built from TRBV18 and TRBJ2-7; 7 bases fit TRBD2. The V and J ends lost 3 bases and 6 bases, in that order; junction bases with no gene match: 11. Germline V gene data show CDR1 as KGHSH and CDR2 as LQKENI. This CDR3 contains 15 residues. The CDR3: CASSPTGTPGGEQYF. CDR3 in DNA: TGTGCCAGCTCACCGACCGGGACCCCGGGGGGCGAGCAGTACTTC. Based on the CDR3 plus reference TRBV18 and TRBJ2-7, the full variable domain is NAGVMQNPRHLVRRRGQEARLRCSPMKGHSHVYWYRQLPEEGLKFMVYLQKENIIDESGMPKERFSAEFPKEGPSILRIQQVVRGDSAAYFCASSPTGTPGGEQYFGPGTRLTVT.

The chain uses TRBV28 and TRBJ2-3, with D unclear. The CDR3 length is 14 residues. CDR1 MDHEN and CDR2 SYDVKM come from the germline V gene. The germline V and J ends were trimmed by 3 bases and 5 bases, with 12 bases remaining between them. The CDR3 bases are TGTGCCAGCAGTTTTTCGCGGCCACGAGATACGCAGTATTTT. This translates into CASSFSRPRDTQYF.

The chain uses TRBV2 and TRBJ1-2; D gene unclear. Germline V gives CDR1 SNHLY, CDR2 FYNNEI. The germline V and J ends were trimmed by 5 bases and 6 bases, with 19 bases remaining between them. This CDR3 is built from 15 residues. The CDR3 nucleotides are TGTGCCAGCAGTCCCCTACCGGGTCCCGTCGATGGCTACACCTTC. Translating it yields CASSPLPGPVDGYTF. Full variable domain (outside the CDR3, taken from reference TRBV2 and TRBJ1-2): EPEVTQTPSHQVTQMGQEVILRCVPISNHLYFYWYRQILGQKVEFLVSFYNNEISEKSEIFDDQFSVERPDGSNFTLKIRSTKLEDSAMYFCASSPLPGPVDGYTFGSGTRLTVV.

The V and J genes are TRBV6-5 and TRBJ1-2; tentative D call: TRBD1 (6 bases). The germline V gene encodes CDR1 MNHEY and CDR2 SVGAGI. Trimming pared 4 bases from V and 4 bases from J, leaving 10 bases between. The CDR3 is 13 amino acids. CDR3 in DNA: TGTGCCAGCAGTTCTCAGGGGTTCTATGGCTACACCTTC. It specifies CASSSQGFYGYTF.

In this sample, this clone is large. The chain joins TRBV5-1 to TRBJ2-7, with D maybe TRBD1 (7 bases). The V and J ends lost 7 bases and 6 bases respectively, with 23 bases between them. The germline V gene encodes CDR1 SGHRS and CDR2 YFSETQ. The CDR3 is 15 amino acids. This chain's CDR3 is CASAQTWGRGVEQYF. The CDR3, as DNA: TGCGCCAGCGCCCAGACATGGGGCAGGGGGGTCGAGCAGTACTTC.

V and J are TRBV24-1 and TRBJ2-3, with a tentative D call TRBD1 (5 bases). With 4 bases removed from V and 6 bases from J, the gap between germline ends came to 13 bases. CDR3 size: 14 residues. The V gene's germline CDR1 is KGHDR and CDR2 SFDVKD. CDR3: CATSDPRPGDTQYF. As DNA, the CDR3 is TGTGCCACCAGTGACCCCCGTCCAGGGGATACGCAGTATTTT.

The chain uses TRBV9 and TRBJ2-3; 8 bases are a match to TRBD2. Trimming cost V 3 bases and J 8 bases; bases outside gene matches: 14. The CDR3 totals 16 residues. Per germline, CDR1 SGDLS and CDR2 YYNGEE. CDR3 in amino acids: CASSAAGTSGAGTQYF. The CDR3 nucleotides are TGTGCCAGCAGCGCGGCCGGGACTAGTGGGGCGGGTACGCAGTATTTT. The full variable domain, completed using reference TRBV9 and TRBJ2-3, is DSGVTQTPKHLITATGQRVTLRCSPRSGDLSVYWYQQSLDQGLQFLIQYYNGEERAKGNILERFSAQQFPDLHSELNLSSLELGDSALYFCASSAAGTSGAGTQYFGPGTRLTVL.

The genes are TRBV7-8 and TRBJ1-1; D may be TRBD1 (5 bases). The CDR3 spans 14 residues. Germline V gives CDR1 SGHVS, CDR2 FQNEAQ. With 3 bases removed from V and 4 bases from J, the gap between germline ends came to 12 bases. The CDR3 DNA follows: TGTGCCAGCAGCTTTTCCAGGGTGAGCACTGAAGCTTTCTTT. Translated: CASSFSRVSTEAFF.

The J gene is TRBJ1-4, the V gene TRBV12-3 or TRBV12-4, with D maybe TRBD1 (5 bases). Trimming pared 3 bases from V and 9 bases from J, leaving 11 bases between. CDR3 length: 13 residues. CDR3 nucleotide sequence: TGTGCCAGCAGTTTGGGGTCAGGGAAAAAACTGTTTTTT. Translating gives CASSLGSGKKLFF.

The genes are TRBV20-1 and TRBJ1-2, with 9 bases identical to TRBD1. The germline V gene encodes CDR1 DFQATT and CDR2 SNEGSKA (reference sequence). This CDR3 comprises 13 residues. V trimming: 3 bases; J trimming: 6 bases; junction bases outside the gene matches: 5. DNA of the CDR3: TGCAGTGCTAGTAACAGGGGGCGTGATGGCTACACCTTC. Its translation is CSASNRGRDGYTF.

The chain recombines TRBV15 with TRBJ1-4; a weak D match, TRBD1 (5 bases). The V and J ends lost 6 bases and 4 bases respectively, with 12 bases between them. The germline V gene encodes CDR1 LNHNV and CDR2 YYDKDF (reference sequence). This CDR3 has 14 residues. CDR3 residues: CATRRSRGNEKLFF. Here the CDR3 DNA reads TGTGCCACCAGGCGTAGTAGGGGTAATGAAAAACTGTTTTTT. Drawing the rest from reference TRBV15 and TRBJ1-4, the complete variable domain is DAMVIQNPRYQVTQFGKPVTLSCSQTLNHNVMYWYQQKSSQAPKLLFHYYDKDFNNEADTPDNFQSRRPNTSFCFLDIRSPGLGDTAMYLCATRRSRGNEKLFFGSGTQLSVL.